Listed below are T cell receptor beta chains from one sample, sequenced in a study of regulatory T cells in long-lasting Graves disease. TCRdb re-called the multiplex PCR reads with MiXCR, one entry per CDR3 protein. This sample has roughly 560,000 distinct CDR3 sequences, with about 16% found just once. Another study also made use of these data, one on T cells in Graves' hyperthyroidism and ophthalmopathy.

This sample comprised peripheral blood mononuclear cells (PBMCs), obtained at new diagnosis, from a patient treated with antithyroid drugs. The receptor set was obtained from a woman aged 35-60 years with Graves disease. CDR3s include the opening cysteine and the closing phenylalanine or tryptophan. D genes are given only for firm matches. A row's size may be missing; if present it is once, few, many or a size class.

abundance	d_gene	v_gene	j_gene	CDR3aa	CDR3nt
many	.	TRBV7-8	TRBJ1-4	CASSLLGANEKLFF	TGTGCCAGCAGCTTACTAGGGGCTAATGAAAAACTGTTTTTT
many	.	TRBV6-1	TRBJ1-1	CASTALMNTEAFF	TGTGCCAGCACCGCCCTGATGAACACTGAAGCTTTCTTT
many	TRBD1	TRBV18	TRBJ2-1	CASSVGQGTYNEQFF	TGTGCCAGCTCGGTTGGACAGGGCACCTACAATGAGCAGTTCTTC
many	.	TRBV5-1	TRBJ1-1	CASSLQTMNTEAFF	TGTGCCAGCAGCTTACAAACGATGAACACTGAAGCTTTCTTT
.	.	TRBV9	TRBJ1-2	CASSVGTPTTYGYTF	TGTGCCAGCAGCGTAGGGACACCAACAACTTATGGCTACACCTTC
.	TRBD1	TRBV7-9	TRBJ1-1	CASSLFGTGNTEAFF	TGTGCCAGCAGCTTATTTGGGACAGGGAACACTGAAGCTTTCTTT
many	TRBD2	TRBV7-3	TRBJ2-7	CASSAGGPLGEQYF	TGTGCCAGCAGCGCGGGGGGGCCCTTAGGCGAGCAGTACTTC
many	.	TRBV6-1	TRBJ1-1	CATTPGKNTEAFF	TGTGCCACCACCCCCGGGAAGAACACTGAAGCTTTCTTT
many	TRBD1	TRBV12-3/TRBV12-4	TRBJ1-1	CASREGQGWVTEAFF	TGTGCCAGCAGAGAGGGACAGGGTTGGGTCACTGAAGCTTTCTTT
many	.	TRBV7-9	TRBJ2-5	CASSLQGSSETQYF	TGTGCCAGCAGCTTACAGGGAAGCTCGGAGACCCAGTACTTC
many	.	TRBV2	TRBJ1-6	CASSVSTGFRGSPLHF	TGTGCCAGCTCCGTGTCTACAGGGTTTCGTGGTTCACCCCTCCACTTT
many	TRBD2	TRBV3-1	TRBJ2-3	CASSQNGLAGTGDTQYF	TGTGCCAGCAGCCAAAATGGGCTAGCGGGTACCGGAGATACGCAGTATTTT
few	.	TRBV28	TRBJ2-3	CASISVTDTQYF	TGTGCCAGCATCTCGGTCACAGATACGCAGTATTTT
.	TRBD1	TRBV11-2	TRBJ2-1	CASSSGPGGIEQFF	TGTGCCAGCAGCTCAGGTCCAGGGGGTATTGAGCAGTTCTTC
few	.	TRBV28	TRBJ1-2	CASRPQGPYGYTF	TGTGCCAGCAGACCCCAGGGGCCCTATGGCTACACCTTC
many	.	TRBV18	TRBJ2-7	CASSPPNEGHEQYF	TGTGCCAGCTCACCGCCAAACGAAGGCCACGAGCAGTACTTC
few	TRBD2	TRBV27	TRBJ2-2	CASKPSKAGAGELFF	TGTGCCAGCAAACCTAGTAAGGCGGGGGCCGGGGAGCTGTTTTTT
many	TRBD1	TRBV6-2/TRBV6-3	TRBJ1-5	CASRQGDQPQHF	TGTGCCAGCAGGCAGGGGGATCAGCCCCAGCATTTT
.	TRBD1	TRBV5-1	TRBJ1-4	CASSSTGAGNEKLFF	TGCGCCAGCAGCTCCACAGGGGCGGGGAATGAAAAACTGTTTTTT
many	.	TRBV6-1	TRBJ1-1	CASNTLTEIEAFF	TGTGCCAGCAACACCTTAACGGAGATTGAAGCTTTCTTT
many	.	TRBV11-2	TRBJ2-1	CASSSPVAGARYNEQFF	TGTGCCAGCAGCTCCCCGGTGGCGGGGGCAAGATACAATGAGCAGTTCTTC
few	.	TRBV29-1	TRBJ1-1	CSVEAVGDAGTEAFF	TGCAGCGTTGAAGCGGTAGGGGACGCGGGCACTGAAGCTTTCTTT
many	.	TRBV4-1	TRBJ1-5	CASSQLLNQPQHF	TGCGCCAGCAGCCAACTCCTAAATCAGCCCCAGCATTTT
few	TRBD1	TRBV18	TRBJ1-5	CASSLPGGSYQPQHF	TGTGCCAGCTCGCTACCAGGGGGCTCCTATCAGCCCCAGCATTTT
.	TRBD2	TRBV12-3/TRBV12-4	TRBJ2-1	CASSLGQSRGVYNEQFF	TGTGCCAGCAGCTTAGGCCAATCGCGGGGGGTCTACAATGAGCAGTTCTTC
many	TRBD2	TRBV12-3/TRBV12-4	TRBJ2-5	CASSPGLGRETQYF	TGTGCCAGCAGCCCCGGACTAGGACGGGAGACCCAGTACTTC
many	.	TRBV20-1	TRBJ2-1	CSARDFLGPNYNEQFF	TGCAGTGCTAGAGATTTCCTGGGCCCGAACTACAATGAGCAGTTCTTC
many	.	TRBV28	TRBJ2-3	CASSSLGTSTDTQYF	TGTGCCAGCAGTAGCCTAGGAACTAGCACAGATACGCAGTATTTT
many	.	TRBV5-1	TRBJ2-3	CASSLGPQSTDTQYF	TGTGCCAGCAGCTTAGGGCCACAGAGCACAGATACGCAGTATTTT
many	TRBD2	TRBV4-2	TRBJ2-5	CASSLWTSGGGETQYF	TGTGCCAGCAGCTTATGGACTAGCGGGGGTGGCGAGACCCAGTACTTC
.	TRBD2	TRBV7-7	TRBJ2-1	CASSSGLAPNEQFF	TGTGCTAGCAGCTCTGGACTAGCTCCAAATGAGCAGTTCTTC
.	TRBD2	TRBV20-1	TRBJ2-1	CSTTGTSGGAYNEQFF	TGCAGTACTACCGGGACTAGCGGGGGGGCCTACAATGAGCAGTTCTTC
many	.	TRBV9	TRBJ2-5	CASSVGVTGETQYF	TGTGCCAGCAGCGTAGGAGTAACGGGGGAGACCCAGTACTTC
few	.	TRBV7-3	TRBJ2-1	CASSRSGNEQFF	TGTGCCAGCAGCCGATCTGGGAATGAGCAGTTCTTC
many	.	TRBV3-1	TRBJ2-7	CASSQGEGREQYF	TGTGCCAGCAGCCAAGGGGAAGGGAGAGAGCAGTACTTC
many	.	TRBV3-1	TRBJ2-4	CASSPATSSYIQYF	TGTGCCAGCAGCCCCGCGACTAGTTCCTACATTCAGTACTTC